These 27 T cell receptor beta chains share one sample of origin, sequenced in a study of blood T cell repertoires in COVID-19. TCRdb keeps only in-frame clones here, not all; method: immunoSEQ multiplex PCR. The repertoire consists of fewer than 250,000 clones, with 85% occurring once and the leading ten covering around 0.93%. Sequences were obtained from peripheral blood. The source is a man aged 55 to 70 with COVID-19, enrolled during active disease.

Only one count was recorded for this clone. This rearrangement joins TRBV25-1 to TRBJ2-3, with TRBD1 matching over 10 bases. Per the germline V gene, CDR1 is MGHDK and CDR2 is SYGVNS. This CDR3 contains 15 residues. V was clipped by 6 bases and J by 2 bases; unmatched bases: 5. The CDR3 is CASRATGGSTDTQYF. The CDR3 DNA sequence: TGTGCCAGCAGGGCGACAGGGGGCTCCACAGATACGCAGTATTTT.

This clone was observed a few times. The V and J genes are TRBV4-3 and TRBJ1-3; 9 positions agree with TRBD1. The CDR3 covers 17 residues. CDR1 is LGHNA, CDR2 YSLEER, per germline. J was trimmed by 0 bases and V by 0 bases; bases with no gene match: 3. The CDR3 nucleotides are TGCGCCAGCAGCCAAGAGGGACAGGGAAACTCTGGAAACACCATATATTTT. Amino acids: CASSQEGQGNSGNTIYF.

The chain couples TRBV5-8 to TRBJ1-3, with D unresolved. The V gene's germline CDR1 is SGHTS and CDR2 YDEGEE. The CDR3 contains 16 residues. The ends were cut back, 4 bases at V and 0 bases at J, with 14 bases in the middle. CDR3 coding DNA: TGTGCCAGCAGCCCGCGGGCTCCGGTCTCTGGAAACACCATATATTTT. Encoded protein: CASSPRAPVSGNTIYF.

The rearrangement links TRBV5-4 to TRBJ1-6; 7 bases line up with TRBD1. This CDR3 is 15 amino acids long. From germline, CDR1 is SGHNT and CDR2 YYREEE (reference sequence). V lost 4 bases and J lost 6; bases outside the gene matches: 7. The CDR3 DNA follows: TGTGCCAGCAGCCTTGGACAGGACACTAATTCACCCCTCCACTTT. It encodes CASSLGQDTNSPLHF.

The chain has TRBV10-3 and TRBJ2-7; 9 bases fit TRBD2. Looked up from germline, CDR1 is ENHRY and CDR2 is SYGVKD. This CDR3 comprises 13 residues. J was trimmed by 6 bases and V by 6 bases; bases with no gene match: 6. CDR3 amino acids: CAIRPGLATEQYF. CDR3 DNA sequence: TGTGCCATCAGGCCGGGACTAGCAACCGAGCAGTACTTC.

The chain carries TRBV9 and TRBJ2-2; possibly TRBD1 for D (6 bases). This CDR3 has 14 residues. The germline V and J ends were trimmed by 8 bases and 4 bases, with 15 bases remaining between them. Germline lookup yields CDR1 SGDLS and CDR2 YYNGEE. The CDR3 sequence: CASQERGFTGELFF. The CDR3 DNA is TGTGCCAGTCAAGAAAGGGGGTTCACCGGGGAGCTGTTTTTT.

The chain recombines TRBV19 with TRBJ1-2; TRBD1 matches 10 bases. This CDR3 is 15 amino acids long. In germline, CDR1 is LNHDA, CDR2 SQIVND (reference sequence). The junction had 14 bases not matched to a gene; V was cut back by 10 bases and J by 6 bases. The CDR3 DNA reads TGTGCCACGGGGTCGGGACAGGGGCTTCTCCATGGCTACACCTTC. As protein: CATGSGQGLLHGYTF.

The count of this clone is one. The chain has TRBV4-3 and TRBJ1-2, with no clear D. CDR1 and CDR2 from the germline V gene are LGHNA and YSLEER. The CDR3 sequence is 14 residues long. The V gene lost 3 bases and the J gene lost 5 bases, with 13 bases spanning the gap. Here the CDR3 DNA reads TGCGCCAGCAGCCATGTGGTGGCTGAATATGGCTACACCTTC. Protein sequence: CASSHVVAEYGYTF.

The V call is TRBV6-5, the J call TRBJ2-1; TRBD2 aligns across 8 bases. The CDR3 is 14 amino acids. The germline V gene encodes CDR1 MNHEY and CDR2 SVGAGI. V trimming: 0 bases; J trimming: 8 bases; junction bases outside the gene matches: 3. The CDR3 nucleotides are TGTGCCAGCAGTTACTCGGGACTAGTCGATGAGCAGTTCTTC. Translation gives CASSYSGLVDEQFF.

To note about this clone: The identical CDR3 is also encoded by other nucleotide sequences in the sample. The rearrangement links TRBV5-6 to TRBJ1-2; no clear D gene. Trimming removed 4 bases at V and 2 bases at J, with 12 bases between. In germline, CDR1 is SGHDT, CDR2 YYEEEE. This CDR3 spans 14 amino acids. CDR3 region: CASSLPGSNYGYTF. The CDR3 DNA is TGTGCCAGCAGCCTCCCGGGGTCCAACTATGGCTACACCTTC.

The chain combines TRBV6-2 or TRBV6-3 with TRBJ2-7, with D maybe TRBD1 (6 bases). CDR3 size: 15 residues. V was clipped by 6 bases and J by 5 bases, with 20 bases between them. The germline V gene has CDR1 MNHEY and CDR2 SVGEGT. CDR3 in DNA: TGTGCCAGCAGCTCCCCGGGACACATGCGCCACGAGCAGTACTTC. This gives the protein CASSSPGHMRHEQYF.

The chain combines TRBV5-1 with TRBJ1-1, with D unclear. Deletions cut 0 bases from V and 7 bases from J, with 10 bases between. The CDR3 has 13 amino acids. The V gene's germline CDR1 is SGHRS and CDR2 YFSETQ. CDR3 protein: CASSLGSAGEAFF. The CDR3 nucleotides are TGCGCCAGCAGCTTGGGCTCCGCAGGTGAAGCTTTCTTT.

This rearrangement joins TRBV15 to TRBJ1-2, with 7 bases fitting TRBD1. This CDR3 has 15 amino acids. The J segment lost 7 bases and the V segment lost 5 bases, leaving 13 bases of the junction unmatched. The V gene's germline CDR1 is LNHNV and CDR2 YYDKDF (reference sequence). This CDR3 is CATSPRTGSIGGYTF. Written as DNA, the CDR3 is TGTGCCACCAGCCCTCGGACAGGCTCTATCGGTGGCTACACCTTC.

This rearrangement joins TRBV28 to TRBJ1-5, with D hard to call. Germline CDR1 is MDHEN and CDR2 is SYDVKM. Trimming took 8 bases from V and 3 from J, leaving 8 bases between them. This CDR3 comprises 12 residues. CDR3 DNA: TGTGCCAGCGCGGGTCCCAATCAGCCCCAGCATTTT. Translation: CASAGPNQPQHF.

The V and J genes are TRBV6-5 and TRBJ1-2, with D tentatively TRBD1 (5 bases). The germline CDR1 and CDR2 sequences are MNHEY and SVGAGI. This CDR3 comprises 14 residues. The V end lost 0 bases, the J end lost 4 bases, and 9 bases lay between the germline ends. The CDR3, as DNA: TGTGCCAGCAGTTACTCGAGGCAGGGCTATGGCTACACCTTC. Protein product: CASSYSRQGYGYTF.

V is TRBV6-5 and J is TRBJ1-5; no reliable D call. This CDR3 region has 13 residues. The V gene lost 7 bases and the J gene lost 6 bases, with 13 bases spanning the gap. Germline CDR1 and CDR2: MNHEY and SVGAGI. The CDR3 DNA follows: TGTGCCAGCACTAGGTTCGGAAGTCAGCCCCAGCATTTT. Amino acid sequence: CASTRFGSQPQHF.

This clone was observed once. J is TRBJ2-1 and V is TRBV28; 9 bases fit TRBD2. The CDR3 loop spans 18 amino acids. The germline V gene has CDR1 MDHEN and CDR2 SYDVKM. The ends lost 1 base at V and 5 bases at J; junction bases unmatched: 12. The CDR3 loop is CASSLYPHSGRPHNEQFF. CDR3 nucleotide sequence: TGTGCCAGCAGTTTATATCCCCACAGCGGGAGGCCCCACAATGAGCAGTTCTTC. The full variable domain, completed using reference TRBV28 and TRBJ2-1, is DVKVTQSSRYLVKRTGEKVFLECVQDMDHENMFWYRQDPGLGLRLIYFSYDVKMKEKGDIPEGYSVSREKKERFSLILESASTNQTSMYLCASSLYPHSGRPHNEQFFGPGTRLTVL.

The gene calls are TRBV7-3 and TRBJ2-1; TRBD1 matches at 9 bases. This CDR3 has 16 amino acids. V gave up 5 bases and J gave up 7 bases; unmatched junction bases: 12. From germline, CDR1 is SGHTA and CDR2 FQGTGA. In DNA form, the CDR3 reads TGTGCCAGCAGCGCGACCGGGACAGGGCAGGGTAATGAGCAGTTCTTC. Translated, it gives CASSATGTGQGNEQFF.

The chain joins TRBV11-3 to TRBJ1-1; possibly TRBD1 for D (6 bases). Germline V gene sequence: CDR1 SGHNT, CDR2 YENEEA. Deletions cut 5 bases from V and 5 bases from J, with 12 bases between. This CDR3 has 13 amino acids. The DNA for the CDR3 is TGTGCCAGCAGCGTCGACAGGATTACTGAAGCTTTCTTT. This gives the protein CASSVDRITEAFF.

The chain joins TRBV11-2 to TRBJ1-5; tentative D call: TRBD1 (5 bases). The CDR3 contains 13 residues. Trimming removed 8 bases at V and 6 bases at J, with 14 bases between. CDR1 and CDR2 (germline): SGHAT, FQNNGV. CDR3 coding DNA: TGTGCCAGCGGGGCGGGGGGGTTTCAGCCCCAGCATTTT. Translating it yields CASGAGGFQPQHF.

The rearrangement links TRBV30 to TRBJ1-2; 7 bases are a match to TRBD1. The CDR3 loop spans 13 amino acids. From germline, CDR1 is GTSNPN and CDR2 SVGIG (reference sequence). Trimming at V came to 0 bases and at J to 7 bases, leaving 5 bases not matched to a gene. The CDR3 DNA reads as TGTGCCTGGAGTGTAACAGGGGCGGGTGGCTACACCTTC. This gives the protein CAWSVTGAGGYTF.

The chain combines TRBV19 with TRBJ1-5, with 7 bases aligning to TRBD1. The J segment lost 1 base and the V segment lost 3 bases, leaving 6 bases of the junction unmatched. This CDR3 spans 16 amino acids. The germline V gene has CDR1 LNHDA and CDR2 SQIVND (reference sequence). CDR3 residues: CASSIKTGYSNQPQHF. The CDR3, as DNA: TGTGCCAGTAGTATCAAGACAGGGTACAGCAATCAGCCCCAGCATTTT.

The V call is TRBV7-9, the J call TRBJ1-6, with unresolved D. V gave up 0 bases and J gave up 7 bases, with 4 bases separating them. CDR1 is SEHNR and CDR2 is FQNEAQ in the germline V gene (reference sequence). CDR3 length: 13 residues. The CDR3 DNA reads TGTGCCAGCAGCTTAGCGGGCAATTCACCCCTCCACTTT. It yields the protein CASSLAGNSPLHF.

With respect to this clone: A clone one base away is much larger, so this may be a read error. The sample carries other DNA sequences with the same CDR3. This chain connects TRBV7-8 to TRBJ2-7; D is uncertain. Germline assignment: CDR1 SGHVS and CDR2 FQNEAQ. The CDR3 contains 11 residues. CDR3 loop: CASSLQYEQYF. CDR3 sequence (DNA): TGTGCTAGCAGCTTACAATACGAGCAGTACTTC.

This chain links TRBV19 with TRBJ2-7; a possible D gene is TRBD1 (6 bases). V gave up 3 bases and J gave up 3 bases, with 9 bases separating them. From germline, CDR1 is LNHDA and CDR2 SQIVND (reference sequence). CDR3 length: 13 residues. The CDR3 DNA reads TGTGCCAGTAGTATTCAGGGGAACTACGAGCAGTACTTC. It codes for CASSIQGNYEQYF.

This rearrangement joins TRBV5-5 to TRBJ1-1, with 8 bases fitting TRBD1. J was trimmed by 1 base and V by 1 base; bases with no gene match: 6. The CDR3 length is 16 residues. In germline, CDR1 is SGHKS, CDR2 YYEKEE (reference sequence). The CDR3 region has the DNA TGTGCCAGCAGCTTGAGGCCAGGGGGCGAGAACACTGAAGCTTTCTTT. This encodes CASSLRPGGENTEAFF. Drawing the rest from reference TRBV5-5 and TRBJ1-1, the complete variable domain is DAGVTQSPTHLIKTRGQQVTLRCSPISGHKSVSWYQQVLGQGPQFIFQYYEKEERGRGNFPDRFSARQFPNYSSELNVNALLLGDSALYLCASSLRPGGENTEAFFGQGTRLTVV.

The V gene is TRBV2, the J gene TRBJ1-6, with 7 bases lining up with TRBD1. The CDR3 covers 15 residues. V shed 2 bases and J 5 bases; nucleotides not matched to a gene: 3. Germline loops: CDR1 SNHLY, CDR2 FYNNEI. The chain's CDR3 is CASSEPGQNNSPLHF. The CDR3 nucleotides are TGTGCCAGCAGTGAACCGGGACAGAATAATTCACCCCTCCACTTT.